The TCR beta chain described here comes from a study of blood T cell repertoires in COVID-19. Produced via immunoSEQ multiplex PCR; TCRdb's table is partial and in-frame only. Counted here are just over 150,000 clones, roughly 79% occurring once; the ten biggest clones make up 20% to 25%. This clone was found once. Trimming shortened V by 5 bases and J by 0 bases, and 8 bases separated the two germline ends. Germline V gene data show CDR1 as SGHNT and CDR2 as YENEEA. The CDR3 is 14 residues long. The TCR originated in a woman older than 75 with acute or convalescent COVID-19. The sequenced material came from peripheral blood. The chain has TRBV11-3 and TRBJ2-4, with D possibly TRBD1 on 5 matching bases. The CDR3 nucleotides read TGTGCCAGCAGCCGCCAGGGAGCCAAAAACATTCAGTACTTC. This codes for CASSRQGAKNIQYF.